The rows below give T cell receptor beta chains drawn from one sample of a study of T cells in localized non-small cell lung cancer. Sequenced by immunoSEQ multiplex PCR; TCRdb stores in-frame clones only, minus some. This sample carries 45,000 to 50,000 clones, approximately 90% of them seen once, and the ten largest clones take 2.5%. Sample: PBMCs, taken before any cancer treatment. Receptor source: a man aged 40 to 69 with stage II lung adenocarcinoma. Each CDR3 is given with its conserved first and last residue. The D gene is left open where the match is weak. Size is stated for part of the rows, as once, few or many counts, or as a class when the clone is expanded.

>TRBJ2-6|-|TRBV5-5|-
TGTGCCAGCAGCCCCATTGCAGGTTCCTCCTCTGGGGCCAACGTCCTGACTTTC
CASSPIAGSSSGANVLTF
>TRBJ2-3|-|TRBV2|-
TGTGCCAGCAGTGAAGCCCCGCGGGCAGATACGCAGTATTTT
CASSEAPRADTQYF
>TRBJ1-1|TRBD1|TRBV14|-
TGTGCCAGCAGCCTCTCTCGACAGGGGCCCACTGAAGCTTTCTTT
CASSLSRQGPTEAFF
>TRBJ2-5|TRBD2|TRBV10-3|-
TGTGCCATCAGTGAGTCCCTAGCGGGGGGCTCGGAGACCCAGTACTTC
CAISESLAGGSETQYF
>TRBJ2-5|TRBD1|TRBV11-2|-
TGTGCCAGCAGCTCCCTCGACAGGGGGCAAGAGACCCAGTACTTC
CASSSLDRGQETQYF
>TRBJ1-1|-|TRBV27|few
TGTGCCAGCAGCCCTAACCGCCCCCGGGACACACCTCTTTGG
CASSPNRPRDTPLW
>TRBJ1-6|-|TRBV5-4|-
TGTGCCAGCAGCTTGGATCAGGCAGGACTATATAATTCACCCCTCCACTTT
CASSLDQAGLYNSPLHF
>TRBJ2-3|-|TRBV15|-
TGTGCCACCAGCAGAGCCAGCACAGATACGCAGTATTTT
CATSRASTDTQYF
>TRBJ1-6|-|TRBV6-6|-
TGTGCCAGCAGTTACCCGCCGGGGCCCCTCCACTTT
CASSYPPGPLHF
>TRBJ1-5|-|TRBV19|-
TGTGCCAGTAGTATAGGAGCGGGGAGCAATCAGCCCCAGCATTTT
CASSIGAGSNQPQHF
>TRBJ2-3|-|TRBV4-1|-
TGCGCCAGCAGCCAAGGTAGAGGGAATGCGGCAGATACGCAGTATTTT
CASSQGRGNAADTQYF
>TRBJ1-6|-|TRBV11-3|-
TGTGCCAGCAGCTTAGGACAGGATAATTCACCCCTCCACTTT
CASSLGQDNSPLHF
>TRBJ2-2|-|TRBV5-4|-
TGTGCCAGCAGCTTGGTAGAGCGATTTGGCGGGGAGCTGTTTTTT
CASSLVERFGGELFF
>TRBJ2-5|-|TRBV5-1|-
TGCGCCAGCAGCTTGCGGGAGGAGACCCAGTACTTC
CASSLREETQYF